The 8 T cell receptor beta chains below were found in one sample sequenced in a study of blood T cell repertoires in COVID-19 (dated by TCRdb to 2020 to 2022). Preparation of the library involved the immunoSEQ multiplex PCR assay. TCRdb retrieved this table from immuneACCESS and kept in-frame rearrangements only. Not all clones are present; in checked studies, unresolved V genes account for under half, and no reason is known for the remainder. A total of 100,000 to 150,000 clones appear in this sample, 85% to 90% of them only once. Of the sample, about a quarter falls within the top ten clones. Sequenced input: peripheral blood. All receptors come from a woman aged 80 or older with acute or convalescent COVID-19.

Concerning this clone: Other DNA sequences from this sample encode an identical CDR3 as well. The rearrangement uses TRBV12-3 or TRBV12-4 and TRBJ1-1; maybe TRBD1 (5 bases). The CDR3 spans 13 residues. V lost 2 bases to trimming and J lost 5 bases, with 9 bases between them. CDR3 loop: CASSLQGGTEAFF. CDR3 bases: TGTGCCAGCAGTTTACAGGGAGGGACTGAAGCTTTCTTT.

The chain joins TRBV9 to TRBJ2-3; D is undetermined. The CDR3 loop spans 14 amino acids. The V end lost 6 bases, the J end lost 0 bases, and 11 bases lay between the germline ends. Germline CDR1 SGDLS, CDR2 YYNGEE. The chain's CDR3 is CASKGGSSTDTQYF. The CDR3 DNA reads TGTGCCAGCAAAGGCGGATCTAGCACAGATACGCAGTATTTT.

The V gene is TRBV5-6, the J gene TRBJ1-5; 7 bases fit TRBD1. In germline, CDR1 is SGHDT, CDR2 YYEEEE. CDR3 length: 16 residues. V lost 0 bases, J lost 5 bases, and 8 bases stayed unmatched. The CDR3 loop reads CASSLVGAGGDQPQHF. The CDR3 DNA reads as TGTGCCAGCAGCTTGGTGGGGGCAGGGGGAGATCAGCCCCAGCATTTT.

In its sample, this clone was seen once. V is TRBV4-3 and J is TRBJ1-2; the D is unclear. This CDR3 region has 15 residues. Germline CDR1 LGHNA, CDR2 YSLEER. Trimming removed 0 bases from V and 7 bases from J, with 15 bases in between. CDR3 protein: CASSQDLRRVGGYTF. As DNA, the CDR3 is TGCGCCAGCAGCCAAGATCTTAGGAGGGTTGGTGGCTACACCTTC.

The CDR3 loop reads CASSFYGTNEQFF. For the CDR3, the DNA is TGTGCCAGCAGTTTCTACGGTACCAATGAGCAGTTCTTC. This chain joins TRBV12-3 or TRBV12-4 and TRBJ2-1; D gene uncertain. The germline V and J ends were trimmed by 3 bases and 6 bases, with 9 bases remaining between them. The CDR3 sequence is 13 residues long.

V and J are TRBV20-1 and TRBJ2-7; D ambiguous. CDR3 size: 13 residues. Deletions cut 3 bases from V and 9 bases from J, with 18 bases between. Germline V lookup: CDR1 DFQATT, CDR2 SNEGSKA (reference sequence). The CDR3 sequence: CSASPLHVFGQYF. The CDR3 DNA reads as TGCAGTGCTAGTCCCCTCCATGTGTTCGGGCAGTACTTC.

The chain is built from TRBV7-2 and TRBJ1-5, with unresolved D. The CDR3 length is 14 residues. Trimming shortened V by 5 bases and J by 0 bases, and 8 bases separated the two germline ends. CDR1 and CDR2 from the germline V gene are SGHTA and FQGNSA. The CDR3 sequence: CASSQTRSNQPQHF. In nucleotides, the CDR3 is TGTGCCAGCAGCCAGACACGTAGCAATCAGCCCCAGCATTTT.

This sequence joins TRBV28 and TRBJ2-7, with 7 bases lining up with TRBD1. With V trimmed by 6 bases and J by 3 bases, 2 bases remained unmatched. Per germline, CDR1 MDHEN and CDR2 SYDVKM. CDR3 size: 12 residues. CDR3 DNA sequence: TGTGCCAGCAGGCGACAGGGCTACGAGCAGTACGTC. Translating gives CASRRQGYEQYV.